Listed here is a single TCR beta chain. 13 Jbeta primers and 60 Vbeta primers were used for the PCR. The method was immunoSEQ multiplex PCR; TCRdb's version includes in-frame clones alone and lacks a portion of them. In the table there are under 200,000 clones, 65% to 85% of which are singletons. This entry comes from a study of cytomegalovirus exposure and HLA in healthy donors. The clonotype originates from a woman aged 45-59 years in good health and CMV-seropositive. Sequences were obtained from PBMCs.

CDR3 in amino acids: CASSISGGSYEQYF. The CDR3, as DNA: TGTGCCAGCAGCATTAGCGGGGGCTCCTACGAGCAGTACTTC. This chain connects TRBV7-2 to TRBJ2-7, with 9 bases that match TRBD2. V shed 5 bases, J shed 0 bases, and the junction held 2 bases outside the gene matches. This CDR3 has 14 amino acids. Germline values: CDR1 SGHTA, CDR2 FQGNSA.